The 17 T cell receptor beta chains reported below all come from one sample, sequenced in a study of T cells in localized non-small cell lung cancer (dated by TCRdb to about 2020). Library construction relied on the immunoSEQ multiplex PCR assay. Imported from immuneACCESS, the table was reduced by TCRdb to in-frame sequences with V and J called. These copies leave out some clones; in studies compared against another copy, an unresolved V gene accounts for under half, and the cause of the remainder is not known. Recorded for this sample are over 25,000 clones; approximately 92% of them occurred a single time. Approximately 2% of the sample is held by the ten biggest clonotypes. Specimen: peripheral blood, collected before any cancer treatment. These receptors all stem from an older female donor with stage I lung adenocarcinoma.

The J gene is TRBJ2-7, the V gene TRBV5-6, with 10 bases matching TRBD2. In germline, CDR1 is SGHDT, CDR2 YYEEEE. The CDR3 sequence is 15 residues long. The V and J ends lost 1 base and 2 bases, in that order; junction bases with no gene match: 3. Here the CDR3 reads CASSLLGTSAYEQYF. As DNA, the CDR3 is TGTGCCAGCAGCTTGCTGGGGACTAGCGCCTACGAGCAGTACTTC.

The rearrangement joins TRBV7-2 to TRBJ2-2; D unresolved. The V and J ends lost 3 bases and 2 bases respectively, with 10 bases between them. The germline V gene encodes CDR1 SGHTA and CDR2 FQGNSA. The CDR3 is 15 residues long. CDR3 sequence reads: CASSLNPGNTGELFF. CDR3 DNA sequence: TGTGCCAGCAGCTTGAACCCAGGCAACACCGGGGAGCTGTTTTTT.

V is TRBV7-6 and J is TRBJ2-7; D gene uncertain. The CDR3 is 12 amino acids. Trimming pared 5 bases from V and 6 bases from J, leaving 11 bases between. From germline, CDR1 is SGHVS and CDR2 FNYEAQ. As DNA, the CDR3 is TGTGCCAGCAGCCAATCTAGGGCCGAGCAGTACTTC. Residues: CASSQSRAEQYF.

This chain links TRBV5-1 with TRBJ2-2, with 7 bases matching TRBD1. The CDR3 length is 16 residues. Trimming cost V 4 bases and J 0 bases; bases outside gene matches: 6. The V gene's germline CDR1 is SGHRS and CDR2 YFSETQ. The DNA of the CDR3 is TGCGCCAGCAGCCCTGGACAGGCTACGAACACCGGGGAGCTGTTTTTT. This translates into CASSPGQATNTGELFF.

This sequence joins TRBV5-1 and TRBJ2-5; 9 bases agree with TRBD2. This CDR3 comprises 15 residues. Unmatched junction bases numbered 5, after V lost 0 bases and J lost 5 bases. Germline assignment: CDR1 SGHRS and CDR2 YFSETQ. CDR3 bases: TGCGCCAGCAGCTTGGGAGCTAGCGGGGATGAGACCCAGTACTTC. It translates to CASSLGASGDETQYF.

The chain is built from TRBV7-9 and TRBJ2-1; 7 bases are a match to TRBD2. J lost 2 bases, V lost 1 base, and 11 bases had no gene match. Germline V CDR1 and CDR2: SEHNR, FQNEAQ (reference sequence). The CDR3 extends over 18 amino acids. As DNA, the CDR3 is TGTGCCAGCAGCTTAGAAACGTCTCTAGCGGTAACCTACAATGAGCAGTTCTTC. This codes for CASSLETSLAVTYNEQFF.

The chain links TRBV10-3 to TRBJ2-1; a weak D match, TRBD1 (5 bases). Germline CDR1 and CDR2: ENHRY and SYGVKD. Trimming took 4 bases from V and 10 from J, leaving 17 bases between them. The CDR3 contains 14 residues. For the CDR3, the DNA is TGTGCCATCAGTGCTGCCAGGCAGGGCGGCGAGCAGTTCTTC. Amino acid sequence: CAISAARQGGEQFF.

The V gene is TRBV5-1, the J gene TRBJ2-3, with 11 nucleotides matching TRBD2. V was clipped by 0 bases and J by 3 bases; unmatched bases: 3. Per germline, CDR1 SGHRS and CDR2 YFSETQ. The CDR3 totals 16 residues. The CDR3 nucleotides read TGCGCCAGCAGCTTGGCGCCTAGCGGGGGGACAGATACGCAGTATTTT. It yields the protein CASSLAPSGGTDTQYF.

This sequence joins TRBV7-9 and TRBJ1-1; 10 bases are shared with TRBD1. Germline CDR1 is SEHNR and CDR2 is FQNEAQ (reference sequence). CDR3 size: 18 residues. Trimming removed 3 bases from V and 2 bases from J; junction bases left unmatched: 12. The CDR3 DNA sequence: TGTGCCAGCAGCTTTAGGGGACAGGGGAGGGGACTAAACACTGAAGCTTTCTTT. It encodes CASSFRGQGRGLNTEAFF.

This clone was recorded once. CDR3 DNA: TGTGCCAGCAGGGCCACAGGGGACGCTGAAGCTTTCTTT. Translating it yields CASRATGDAEAFF. The rearrangement links TRBV6-1 to TRBJ1-1; TRBD1 agrees at 7 bases. The V gene end was trimmed by 6 bases and the J gene end by 6 bases; junction bases not matched to a gene: 7. CDR3 length: 13 residues. Germline CDR1 reads MNHNS; CDR2 reads SASEGT.

The CDR3 protein is CARTQGARPQHF. The CDR3 DNA is TGCGCCAGGACTCAGGGGGCACGGCCCCAGCATTTT. The chain joins TRBV10-2 to TRBJ1-5; 8 bases map to TRBD1. V trimming: 9 bases; J trimming: 9 bases; junction bases outside the gene matches: 7. CDR1 WSHSY and CDR2 SAAADI come from the germline V gene. The CDR3 has 12 residues.

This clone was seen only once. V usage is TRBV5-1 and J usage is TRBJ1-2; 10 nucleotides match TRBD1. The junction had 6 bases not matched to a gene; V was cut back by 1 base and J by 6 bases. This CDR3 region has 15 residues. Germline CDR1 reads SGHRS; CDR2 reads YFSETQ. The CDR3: CASSLSGTGVDGYTF. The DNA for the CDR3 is TGCGCCAGCAGCTTGTCCGGGACAGGGGTGGATGGCTACACCTTC.

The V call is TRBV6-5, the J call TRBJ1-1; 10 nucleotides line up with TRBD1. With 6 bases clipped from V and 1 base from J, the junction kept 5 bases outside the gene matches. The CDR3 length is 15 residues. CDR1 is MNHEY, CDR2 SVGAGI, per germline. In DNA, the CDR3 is TGTGCCAGCAGATCGACAGGGGGCCAGAACACTGAAGCTTTCTTT. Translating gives CASRSTGGQNTEAFF.

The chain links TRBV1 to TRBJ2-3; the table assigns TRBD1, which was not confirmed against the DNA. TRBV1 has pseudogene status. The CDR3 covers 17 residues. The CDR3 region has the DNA TGCACCAGCAGCCAACGTACGTCAAGGGGTTCGACAGATACGCAGTATTTT. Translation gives CTSSQRTSRGSTDTQYF.

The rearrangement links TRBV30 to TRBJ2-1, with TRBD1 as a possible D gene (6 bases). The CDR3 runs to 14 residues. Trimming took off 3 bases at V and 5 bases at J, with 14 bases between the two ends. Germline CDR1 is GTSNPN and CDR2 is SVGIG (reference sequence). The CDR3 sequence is CAWSTGLFDNEQFF. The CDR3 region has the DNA TGTGCCTGGAGCACAGGGTTGTTTGACAATGAGCAGTTCTTC.

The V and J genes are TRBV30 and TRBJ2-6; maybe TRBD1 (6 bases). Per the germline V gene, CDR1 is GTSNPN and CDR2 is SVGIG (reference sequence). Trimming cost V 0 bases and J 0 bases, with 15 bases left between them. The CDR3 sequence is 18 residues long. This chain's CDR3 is CAWSVSRGLTSGANVLTF. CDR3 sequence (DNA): TGTGCCTGGAGTGTAAGTAGGGGGTTAACCTCTGGGGCCAACGTCCTGACTTTC.

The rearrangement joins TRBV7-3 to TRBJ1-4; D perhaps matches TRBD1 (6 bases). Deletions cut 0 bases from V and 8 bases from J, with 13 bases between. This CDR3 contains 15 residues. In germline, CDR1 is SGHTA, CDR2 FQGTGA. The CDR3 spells CASSLTGTPPEKLFF. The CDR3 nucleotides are TGTGCCAGCAGCTTAACCGGGACACCTCCAGAAAAACTGTTTTTT.